This T cell receptor (beta chain) derives from a study of CD4 T cell repertoires in COVID-19. Study in general: Relabeled CFSE-low cells, IL-2-expanded for about nine days, met spikes from other coronaviruses. General study results and limits: Suggested intraclonal diversification: top SARS-CoV-2-reactive clonotypes appeared in two or three memory subsets. Some SARS-CoV-2 clonotypes, between roughly 7 and 27%, recurred in SARS-CoV and/or HKU1 cultures.

No culture step preceded sequencing of the ex vivo isolated memory T cells. Using immunoSEQ multiplex PCR, the repertoire was profiled, and TCRdb retains in-frame clones only, with some absent. This table has 20,000 to 25,000 clones, around 86% appearing once. Notes on this clone: Antigen unknown.

This CDR3 spans 13 amino acids. CDR1 and CDR2 (germline): SGHAT, FQDESV (reference sequence). With 2 bases removed from V and 4 bases from J, the gap between germline ends came to 8 bases. This receptor was taken from a human donor who had COVID-19. Sample: central memory CD4+ T cells from blood, taken before the COVID-19 pandemic. The V gene is TRBV11-1, the J gene TRBJ1-2; D is ambiguous. CDR3 residues: CASSLRSGYGYTF. CDR3 bases: TGTGCCAGCAGCTTAAGGTCGGGCTATGGCTACACCTTC. The full variable domain, in which reference TRBV11-1 and TRBJ1-2 provide the parts outside the CDR3, is EAEVAQSPRYKITEKSQAVAFWCDPISGHATLYWYRQILGQGPELLVQFQDESVVDDSQLPKDRFSAERLKGVDSTLKIQPAELGDSAMYLCASSLRSGYGYTFGSGTRLTVV.